This T cell receptor (beta chain) emerged from a study of T-cell memory formation after mild COVID-19. TCRdb reanalysed the 5' RACE reads using MiXCR and keeps one entry per CDR3 protein. The sample holds 250,000 or so distinct CDR3 sequences; about a sixth are singletons and the top ten take roughly 24%. With 4 bases removed from V and 3 bases from J, the gap between germline ends came to 13 bases. The CDR3 covers 14 residues. Germline values: CDR1 SGHVS, CDR2 FQNEAQ. About this clonotype: Its specificity is not known.

The study's findings and limits: CD4+ contracting clones were mainly CM and EM; CD8+ ones, EMRA.

This chain links TRBV7-8 with TRBJ2-7; D perhaps matches TRBD2 (5 bases). This receptor was obtained from a man aged 18 to 29 who had mild COVID-19 (a few samples of this study predate the infection). Cell type and time point are not known. Sequences were obtained from PBMCs or a T cell subset sorted from them (not recorded which). The CDR3 sequence: CASSSRVGFYEQYF. The DNA for the CDR3 is TGTGCCAGCAGCTCGCGGGTAGGGTTCTACGAGCAGTACTTC.